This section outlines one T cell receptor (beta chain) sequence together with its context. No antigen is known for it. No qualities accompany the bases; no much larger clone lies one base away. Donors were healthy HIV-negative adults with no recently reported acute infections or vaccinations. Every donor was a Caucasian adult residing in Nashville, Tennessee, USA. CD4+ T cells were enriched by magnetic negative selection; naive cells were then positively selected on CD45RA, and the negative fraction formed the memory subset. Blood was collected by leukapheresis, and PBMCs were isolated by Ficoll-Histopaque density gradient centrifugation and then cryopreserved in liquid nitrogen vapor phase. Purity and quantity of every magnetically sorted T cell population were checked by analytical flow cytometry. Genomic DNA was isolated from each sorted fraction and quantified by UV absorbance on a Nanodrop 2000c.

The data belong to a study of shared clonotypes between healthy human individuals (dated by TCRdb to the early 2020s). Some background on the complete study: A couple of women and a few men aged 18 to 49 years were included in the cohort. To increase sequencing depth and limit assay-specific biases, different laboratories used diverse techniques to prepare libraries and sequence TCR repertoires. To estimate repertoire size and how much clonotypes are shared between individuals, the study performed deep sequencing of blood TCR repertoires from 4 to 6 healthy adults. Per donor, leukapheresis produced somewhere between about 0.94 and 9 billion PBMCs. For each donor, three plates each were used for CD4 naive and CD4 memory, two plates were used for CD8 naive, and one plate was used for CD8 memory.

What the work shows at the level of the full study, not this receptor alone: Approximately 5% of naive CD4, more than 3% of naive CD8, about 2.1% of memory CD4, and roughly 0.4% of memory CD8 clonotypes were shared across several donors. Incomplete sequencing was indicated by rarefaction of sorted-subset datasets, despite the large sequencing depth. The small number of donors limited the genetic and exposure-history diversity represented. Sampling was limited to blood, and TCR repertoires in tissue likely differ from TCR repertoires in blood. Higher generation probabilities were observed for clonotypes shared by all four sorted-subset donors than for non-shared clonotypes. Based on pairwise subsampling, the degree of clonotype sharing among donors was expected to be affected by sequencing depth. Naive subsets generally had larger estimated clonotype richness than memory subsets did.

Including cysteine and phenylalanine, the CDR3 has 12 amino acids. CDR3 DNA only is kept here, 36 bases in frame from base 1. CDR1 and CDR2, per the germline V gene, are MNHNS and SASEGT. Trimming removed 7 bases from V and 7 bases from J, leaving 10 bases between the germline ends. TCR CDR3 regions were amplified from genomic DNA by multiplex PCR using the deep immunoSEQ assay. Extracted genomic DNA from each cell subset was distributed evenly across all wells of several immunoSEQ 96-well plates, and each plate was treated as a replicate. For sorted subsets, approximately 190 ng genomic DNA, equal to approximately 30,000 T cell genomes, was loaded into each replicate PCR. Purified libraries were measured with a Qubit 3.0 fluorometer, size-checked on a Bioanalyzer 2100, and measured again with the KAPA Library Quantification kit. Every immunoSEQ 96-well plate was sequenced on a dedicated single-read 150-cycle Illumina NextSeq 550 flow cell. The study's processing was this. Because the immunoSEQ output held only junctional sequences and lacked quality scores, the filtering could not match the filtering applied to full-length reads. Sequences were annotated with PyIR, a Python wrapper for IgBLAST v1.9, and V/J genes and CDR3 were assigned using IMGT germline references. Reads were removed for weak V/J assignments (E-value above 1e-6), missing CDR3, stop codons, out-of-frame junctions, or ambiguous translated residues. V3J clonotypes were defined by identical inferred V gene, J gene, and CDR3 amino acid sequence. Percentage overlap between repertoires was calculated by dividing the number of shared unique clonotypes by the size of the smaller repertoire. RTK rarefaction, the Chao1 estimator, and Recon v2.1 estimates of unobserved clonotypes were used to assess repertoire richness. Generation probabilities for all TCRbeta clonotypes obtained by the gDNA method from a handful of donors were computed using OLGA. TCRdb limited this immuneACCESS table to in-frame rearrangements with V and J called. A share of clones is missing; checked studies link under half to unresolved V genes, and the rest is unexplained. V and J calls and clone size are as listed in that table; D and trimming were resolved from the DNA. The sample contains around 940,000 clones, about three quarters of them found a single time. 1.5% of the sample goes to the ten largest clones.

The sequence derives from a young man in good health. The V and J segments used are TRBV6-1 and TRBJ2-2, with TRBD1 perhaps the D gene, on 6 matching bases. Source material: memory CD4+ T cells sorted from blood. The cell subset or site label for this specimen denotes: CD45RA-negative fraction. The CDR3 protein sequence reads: CASNRVSGELFF. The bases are TGTGCCAGCAACAGGGTCAGCGGGGAGCTGTTTTTT.